This T cell receptor (beta chain) was sequenced during a study of T cell repertoires in aging, cancer and after chemotherapy. Study-wide results and limits: In healthy donors, age-related TCR diversity loss mainly reflected lost richness.

Rearranged V-D-J TRB sequences were amplified with a mixed TRB-A/B primer pool. TCRdb used MiXCR to reprocess the multiplex PCR reads, holding one entry per CDR3 protein. The sample includes about 11,000 distinct CDR3 sequences, less than 30% of them seen just once. About this clonotype itself: The antigen is undetermined.

Amplification of TCR beta used genomic DNA extracted from peripheral blood. Trimming took off 2 bases at V and 4 bases at J, with 15 bases between the two ends. The CDR3 contains 16 residues. The germline gives CDR1 SGHTA, CDR2 FQGTGA. J is TRBJ2-1 and V is TRBV7-3; D is unclear. Material: blood. The clonotype comes from a human donor in good health. The CDR3 region has the DNA TGTGCCAGCAGCTTACTGCCCCTATCGGGTTACAATGAGCAGTTCTTC. Protein: CASSLLPLSGYNEQFF.